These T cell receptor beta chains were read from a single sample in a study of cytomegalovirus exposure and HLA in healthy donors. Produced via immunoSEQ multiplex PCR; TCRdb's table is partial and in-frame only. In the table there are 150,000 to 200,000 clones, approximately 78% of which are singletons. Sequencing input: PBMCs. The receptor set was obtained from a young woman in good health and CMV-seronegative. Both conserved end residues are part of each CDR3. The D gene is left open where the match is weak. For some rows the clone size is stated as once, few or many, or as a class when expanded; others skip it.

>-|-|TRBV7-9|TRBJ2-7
CASSPGQGYEQYF
TGTGCCAGCAGCCCAGGGCAGGGCTACGAGCAGTACTTC
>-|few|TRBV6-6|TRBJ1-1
CASRSTGNTEAFF
TGTGCCAGCAGGTCGACAGGAAACACTGAAGCTTTCTTT
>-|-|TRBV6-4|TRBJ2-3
CASRQTTSTDTQYF
TGTGCCAGCAGACAAACTACCAGCACAGATACGCAGTATTTT
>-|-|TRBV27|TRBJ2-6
CASSFHWTAPSGANVLTF
TGTGCCAGCAGTTTTCATTGGACAGCCCCCTCTGGGGCCAACGTCCTGACTTTC
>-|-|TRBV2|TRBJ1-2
CASRGGLGYTF
TGTGCCAGCAGGGGAGGGCTTGGCTACACCTTC
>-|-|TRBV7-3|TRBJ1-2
CASSLGQPRPFYGYTF
TGTGCCAGCAGCTTAGGACAGCCTCGGCCCTTCTATGGCTACACCTTC
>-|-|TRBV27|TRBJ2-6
CASASHSSGANVLTF
TGTGCCAGCGCGAGCCATAGCTCTGGGGCCAACGTCCTGACTTTC
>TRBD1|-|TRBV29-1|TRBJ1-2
CSVLTGQGYGYTF
TGCAGCGTGCTGACAGGGCAGGGCTATGGCTACACCTTC
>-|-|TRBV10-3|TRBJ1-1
CAISEYIQATEAFF
TGTGCCATCAGTGAGTACATACAGGCCACTGAAGCTTTCTTT
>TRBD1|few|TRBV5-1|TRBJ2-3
CASSPANRGTADTQYF
TGCGCCAGCAGCCCGGCTAACAGGGGAACCGCAGATACGCAGTATTTT
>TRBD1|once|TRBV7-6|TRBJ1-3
CASSLAPILTGAGNTIYF
TGTGCCAGCAGCTTAGCGCCTATTTTAACAGGGGCTGGAAACACCATATATTTT
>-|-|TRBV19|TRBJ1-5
CASSMGPGSDQPQHF
TGTGCCAGTAGTATGGGGCCCGGATCGGATCAGCCCCAGCATTTT
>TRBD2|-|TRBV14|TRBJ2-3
CASSHKRSGTSGRPITDTQYF
TGTGCCAGCAGCCATAAGCGATCCGGGACTAGCGGGAGGCCCATCACAGATACGCAGTATTTT
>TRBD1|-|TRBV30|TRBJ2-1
CAWRLQGWNEQFF
TGTGCCTGGAGGTTACAGGGGTGGAATGAGCAGTTCTTC
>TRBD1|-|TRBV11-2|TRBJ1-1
CASSEIRGALEEAFF
TGTGCCAGCAGCGAGATCAGGGGGGCTCTGGAGGAAGCTTTCTTT
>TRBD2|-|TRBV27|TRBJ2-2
CASSFGTMITGELFF
TGTGCCAGCAGTTTTGGGACTATGATCACCGGGGAGCTGTTTTTT
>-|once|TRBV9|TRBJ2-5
CASSDEGVLETQYF
TGTGCCAGCAGCGACGAGGGGGTTCTGGAGACCCAGTACTTC
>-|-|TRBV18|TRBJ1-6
CASSPRQVPTDNSPLHF
TGTGCCAGCTCACCTCGACAGGTACCGACGGATAATTCACCCCTCCACTTT
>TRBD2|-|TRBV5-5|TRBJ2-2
CASSQSGLAGGHGGELFF
TGTGCCAGCAGCCAATCGGGACTAGCGGGGGGGCATGGCGGGGAGCTGTTTTTT
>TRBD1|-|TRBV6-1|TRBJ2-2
CASRDRATGELFF
TGTGCCAGCCGGGACAGGGCGACCGGGGAGCTGTTTTTT
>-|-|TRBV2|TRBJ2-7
CASSLTLTGRSNYEQYF
TGTGCCAGCAGTCTTACGCTGACAGGGAGGTCAAACTACGAGCAGTACTTC
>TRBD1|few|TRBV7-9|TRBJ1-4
CASSQSGQGNEKLFF
TGTGCCAGCAGCCAATCGGGACAGGGGAATGAAAAACTGTTTTTT
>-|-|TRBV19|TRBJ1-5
CASQAPTGNQPQHF
TGTGCCAGTCAAGCGCCGACAGGCAATCAGCCCCAGCATTTT
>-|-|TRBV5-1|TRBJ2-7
CASSLATRGPEQYF
TGCGCCAGCAGCTTGGCCACCCGCGGGCCCGAGCAGTACTTC
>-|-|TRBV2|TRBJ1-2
CASSELNEGSIGYTF
TGTGCCAGCAGTGAATTGAACGAGGGAAGCATTGGCTACACCTTC
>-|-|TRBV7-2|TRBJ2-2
CASRSGHLNTGELFF
TGTGCCAGCAGATCGGGACATCTGAACACCGGGGAGCTGTTTTTT
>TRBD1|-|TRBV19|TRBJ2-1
CASSIWAGGPYNEQFF
TGTGCCAGTAGTATATGGGCAGGGGGCCCCTACAATGAGCAGTTCTTC
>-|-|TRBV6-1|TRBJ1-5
CASRPTGDSNQPQHF
TGTGCCAGCAGACCGACAGGAGATAGCAATCAGCCCCAGCATTTT
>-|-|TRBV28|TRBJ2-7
CASSSSFGGYEQYF
TGTGCCAGCAGTTCCTCCTTTGGCGGCTACGAGCAGTACTTC
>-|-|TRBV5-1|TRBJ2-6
CASSGESGANVLTF
TGCGCCAGCAGCGGAGAATCTGGGGCCAACGTCCTGACTTTC
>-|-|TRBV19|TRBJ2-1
CASSETAWSEQFF
TGTGCCAGTAGTGAGACAGCCTGGAGTGAGCAGTTCTTC
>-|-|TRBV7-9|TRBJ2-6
CASTYLSGANVLTF
TGTGCCAGCACCTACCTATCTGGGGCCAACGTCCTGACTTTC
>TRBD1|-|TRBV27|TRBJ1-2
CASKKPGQGARGYTF
TGTGCCAGCAAAAAACCGGGACAGGGGGCGCGGGGCTACACCTTC
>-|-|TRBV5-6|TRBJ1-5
CASSLAGNQPQHF
TGTGCCAGCAGCTTGGCCGGCAATCAGCCCCAGCATTTT
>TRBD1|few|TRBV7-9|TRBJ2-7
CASSPPGQAYEQYF
TGTGCCAGCAGCCCCCCGGGACAGGCCTACGAGCAGTACTTC
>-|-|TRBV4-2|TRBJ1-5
CASSQKRSNQPQHF
TGTGCCAGCAGCCAAAAGAGGAGTAATCAGCCCCAGCATTTT
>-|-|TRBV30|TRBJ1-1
CAWSGQMNTEAFF
TGTGCCTGGAGTGGACAGATGAACACTGAAGCTTTCTTT
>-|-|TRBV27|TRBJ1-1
CASSLSRAPNTEAFF
TGTGCCAGCAGTTTATCGAGGGCTCCGAACACTGAAGCTTTCTTT
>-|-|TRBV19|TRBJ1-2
CASLQGFNYGYTF
TGTGCCAGCCTCCAGGGGTTCAACTATGGCTACACCTTC
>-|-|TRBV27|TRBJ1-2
CASSLKQGSYGYTF
TGTGCCAGCAGTTTGAAACAGGGATCGTATGGCTACACCTTC
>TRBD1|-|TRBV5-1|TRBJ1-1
CASSWTGGGLEAFF
TGCGCCAGCAGCTGGACAGGGGGGGGCCTTGAAGCTTTCTTT
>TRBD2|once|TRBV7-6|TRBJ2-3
CASSLEAGGSANTQYF
TGTGCCAGCAGCTTAGAGGCGGGAGGGAGTGCGAATACGCAGTATTTT
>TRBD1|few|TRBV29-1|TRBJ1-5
CSVGTGGNQPQHF
TGCAGCGTCGGGACAGGCGGCAATCAGCCCCAGCATTTT
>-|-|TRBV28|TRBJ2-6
CASSSGQSSGANVLTF
TGTGCCAGCAGTTCCGGACAGAGCTCTGGGGCCAACGTCCTGACTTTC
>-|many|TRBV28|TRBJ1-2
CASSFLRRNGYTF
TGTGCCAGCAGTTTTCTTCGGCGGAATGGCTACACCTTC
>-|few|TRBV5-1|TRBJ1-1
CASSTRNTEAFF
TGCGCCAGCAGTACTCGGAACACTGAAGCTTTCTTT
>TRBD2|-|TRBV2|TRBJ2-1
CASTREVGNEQFF
TGTGCCAGCACGCGGGAGGTAGGGAATGAGCAGTTCTTC
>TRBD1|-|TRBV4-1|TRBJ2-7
CASSRGTGGPYEQYF
TGCGCCAGCAGCCGGGGGACAGGGGGACCCTACGAGCAGTACTTC
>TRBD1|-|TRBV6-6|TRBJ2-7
CASTLPGGRGGEQYF
TGTGCCAGCACCCTCCCAGGGGGAAGGGGTGGCGAGCAGTACTTC
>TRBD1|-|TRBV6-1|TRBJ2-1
CASRPSGDRALEQFF
TGTGCCAGCAGGCCCTCAGGGGACAGGGCACTTGAGCAGTTCTTC
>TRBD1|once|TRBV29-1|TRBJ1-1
CSVERDRGLNTEAFF
TGCAGCGTTGAAAGGGACAGGGGTTTGAACACTGAAGCTTTCTTT
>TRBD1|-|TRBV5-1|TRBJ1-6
CASSLAIPGQAGSPLHF
TGCGCCAGCAGCTTGGCTATCCCGGGACAGGCAGGTTCACCCCTCCACTTT
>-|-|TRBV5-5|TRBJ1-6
CASSLGGSNSPLHF
TGTGCCAGCAGCTTGGGCGGGAGCAATTCACCCCTCCACTTT
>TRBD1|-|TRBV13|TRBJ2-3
CASSYQQGARGTDTQYF
TGTGCCAGCAGCTACCAACAGGGGGCGCGGGGGACAGATACGCAGTATTTT